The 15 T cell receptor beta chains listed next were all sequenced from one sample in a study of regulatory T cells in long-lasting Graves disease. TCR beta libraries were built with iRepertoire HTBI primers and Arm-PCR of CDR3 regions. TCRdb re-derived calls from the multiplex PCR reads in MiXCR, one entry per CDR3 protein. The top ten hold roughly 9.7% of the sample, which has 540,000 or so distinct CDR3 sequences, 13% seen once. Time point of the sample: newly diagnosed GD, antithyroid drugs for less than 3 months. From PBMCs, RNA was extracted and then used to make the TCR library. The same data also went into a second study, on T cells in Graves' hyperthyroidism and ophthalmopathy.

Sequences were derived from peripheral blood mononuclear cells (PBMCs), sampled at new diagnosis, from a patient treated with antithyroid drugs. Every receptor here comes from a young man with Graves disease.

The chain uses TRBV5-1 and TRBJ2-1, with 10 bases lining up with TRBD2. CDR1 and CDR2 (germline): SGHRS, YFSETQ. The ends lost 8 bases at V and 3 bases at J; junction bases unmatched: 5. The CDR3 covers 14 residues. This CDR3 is CASAGTSDYNEQFF. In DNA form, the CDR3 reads TGCGCCAGTGCCGGGACTAGCGACTACAATGAGCAGTTCTTC.

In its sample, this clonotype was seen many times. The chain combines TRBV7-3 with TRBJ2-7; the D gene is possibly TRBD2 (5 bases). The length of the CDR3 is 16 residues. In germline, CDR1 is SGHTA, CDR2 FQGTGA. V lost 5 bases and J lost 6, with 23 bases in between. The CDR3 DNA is TGTGCCAGCAGCCTTAATCCCTTTGCTAGCAGAATCGAGCAGTACTTC. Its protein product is CASSLNPFASRIEQYF. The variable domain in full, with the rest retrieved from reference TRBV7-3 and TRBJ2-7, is GAGVSQTPSNKVTEKGKYVELRCDPISGHTALYWYRQSLGQGPEFLIYFQGTGAADDSGLPNDRFFAVRPEGSVSTLKIQRTERGDSAVYLCASSLNPFASRIEQYFGPGTRLTVT.

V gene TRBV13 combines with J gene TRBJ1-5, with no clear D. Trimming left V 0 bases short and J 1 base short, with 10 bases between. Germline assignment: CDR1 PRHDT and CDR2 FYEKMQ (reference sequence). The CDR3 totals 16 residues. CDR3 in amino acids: CASSLGRWESNQPQHF. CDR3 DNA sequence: TGTGCCAGCAGCTTAGGCCGTTGGGAGAGCAATCAGCCCCAGCATTTT.

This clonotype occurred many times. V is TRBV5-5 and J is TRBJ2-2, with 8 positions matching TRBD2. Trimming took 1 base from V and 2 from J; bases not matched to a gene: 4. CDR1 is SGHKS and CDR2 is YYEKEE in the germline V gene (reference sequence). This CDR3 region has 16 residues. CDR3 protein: CASSLTSGANTGELFF. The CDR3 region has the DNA TGTGCCAGCAGCTTGACTAGCGGAGCTAACACCGGGGAGCTGTTTTTT.

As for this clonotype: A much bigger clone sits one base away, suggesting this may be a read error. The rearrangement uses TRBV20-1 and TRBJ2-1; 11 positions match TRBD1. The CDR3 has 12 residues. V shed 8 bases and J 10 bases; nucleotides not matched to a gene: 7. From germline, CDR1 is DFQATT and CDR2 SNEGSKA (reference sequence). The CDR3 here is CSTGQGGLEQFF. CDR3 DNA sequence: TGCAGTACGGGACAGGGGGGGCTCGAGCAGTTCTTC.

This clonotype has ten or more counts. In DNA form, the CDR3 reads TGTGCCAGCAGTGACGGCAGGGGAGGGAAAGAGCAGTACTTC. It codes for CASSDGRGGKEQYF. The V call is TRBV12-3 or TRBV12-4, the J call TRBJ2-7; D is perhaps TRBD2 (7 bases). Trimming pared 5 bases from V and 7 bases from J, leaving 18 bases between. This CDR3 comprises 14 residues.

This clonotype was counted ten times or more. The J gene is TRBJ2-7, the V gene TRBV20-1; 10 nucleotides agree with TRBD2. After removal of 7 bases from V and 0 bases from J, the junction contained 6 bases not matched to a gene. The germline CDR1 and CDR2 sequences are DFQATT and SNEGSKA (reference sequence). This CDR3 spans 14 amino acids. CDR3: CSGYTSGNSYEQYF. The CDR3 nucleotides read TGCAGTGGGTATACTAGCGGGAACTCCTACGAGCAGTACTTC.

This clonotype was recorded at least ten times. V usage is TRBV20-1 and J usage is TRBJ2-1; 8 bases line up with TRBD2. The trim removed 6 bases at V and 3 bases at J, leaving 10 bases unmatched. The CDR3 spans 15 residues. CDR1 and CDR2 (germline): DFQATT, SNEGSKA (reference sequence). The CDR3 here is CSANRRLASYNEQFF. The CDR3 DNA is TGCAGTGCCAATAGAAGACTAGCGAGCTACAATGAGCAGTTCTTC.

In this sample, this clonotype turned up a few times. CDR3 sequence reads: CASSLAGGILVNSPLHF. In nucleotides, the CDR3 is TGCGCCAGCAGCCTAGCAGGGGGCATCTTGGTTAATTCACCCCTCCACTTT. This sequence joins TRBV4-1 and TRBJ1-6; 8 bases map to TRBD1. The germline CDR1 and CDR2 sequences are MGHRA and YSYEKL. V was clipped by 4 bases and J by 6 bases; unmatched bases: 11. The CDR3 has 17 residues.

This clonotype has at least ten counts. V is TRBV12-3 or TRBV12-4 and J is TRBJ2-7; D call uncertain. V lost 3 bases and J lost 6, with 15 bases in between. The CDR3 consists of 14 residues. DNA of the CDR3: TGTGCCAGCAGTTTTCGATTGGGCCATGGCGAGCAGTACTTC. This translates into CASSFRLGHGEQYF.

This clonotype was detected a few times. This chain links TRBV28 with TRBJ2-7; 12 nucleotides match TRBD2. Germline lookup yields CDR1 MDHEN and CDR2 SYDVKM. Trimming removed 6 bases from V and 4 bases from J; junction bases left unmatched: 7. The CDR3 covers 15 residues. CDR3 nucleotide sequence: TGTGCCAGCAGACGTCTAGCGGGAGGGCTTTACGAGCAGTACTTC. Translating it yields CASRRLAGGLYEQYF. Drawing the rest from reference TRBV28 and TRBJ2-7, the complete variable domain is DVKVTQSSRYLVKRTGEKVFLECVQDMDHENMFWYRQDPGLGLRLIYFSYDVKMKEKGDIPEGYSVSREKKERFSLILESASTNQTSMYLCASRRLAGGLYEQYFGPGTRLTVT.

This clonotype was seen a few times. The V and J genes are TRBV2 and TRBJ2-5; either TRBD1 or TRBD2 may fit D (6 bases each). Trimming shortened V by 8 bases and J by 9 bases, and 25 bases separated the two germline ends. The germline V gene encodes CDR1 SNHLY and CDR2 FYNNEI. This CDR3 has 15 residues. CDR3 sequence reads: CASSQGSGPGEAQYF. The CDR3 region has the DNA TGTGCCAGCTCCCAAGGGAGCGGTCCAGGGGAGGCCCAGTACTTC.

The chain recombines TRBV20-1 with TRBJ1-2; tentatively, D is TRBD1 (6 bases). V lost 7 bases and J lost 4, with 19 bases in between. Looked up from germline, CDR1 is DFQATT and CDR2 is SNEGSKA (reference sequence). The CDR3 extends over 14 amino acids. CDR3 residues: CSVTRGGGGYGYTF. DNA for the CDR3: TGCAGTGTCACGAGGGGGGGGGGCGGCTATGGCTACACCTTC.

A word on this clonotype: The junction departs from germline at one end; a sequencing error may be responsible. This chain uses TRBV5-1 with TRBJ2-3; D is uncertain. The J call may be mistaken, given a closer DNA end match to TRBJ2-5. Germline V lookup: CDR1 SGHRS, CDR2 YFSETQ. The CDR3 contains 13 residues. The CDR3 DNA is TGTGCCAGCAGCTTATGGTTTACTGAGACCCAGTACTTC. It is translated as CASSLWFTETQYF.

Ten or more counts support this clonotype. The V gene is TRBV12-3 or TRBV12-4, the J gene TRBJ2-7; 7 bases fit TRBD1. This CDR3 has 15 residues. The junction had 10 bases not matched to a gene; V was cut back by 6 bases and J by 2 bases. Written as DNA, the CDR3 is TGTGCCAGCAGCCCCAGGGGGACACCCCCCTACGAGCAGTACTTC. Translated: CASSPRGTPPYEQYF.